These T cell receptor beta chains were read from a single sample in a study of cytomegalovirus exposure and HLA in healthy donors. TCRdb's copy holds only in-frame clones and misses some; the assay was immunoSEQ multiplex PCR. The sample lists some 46,000 clones; more than 85% were seen once. Sequenced material: PBMCs. Source of these receptors: a man aged 18 to 30 in good health and CMV-seronegative. Each CDR3 is given with its conserved first and last residue.

v_call	j_call	cdr3_length	cdr3_aa
TRBV18	TRBJ1-1	14	CASSRDTMNTEAFF
TRBV27	TRBJ2-7	13	CASTIPDSYEQYF
TRBV4-2	TRBJ2-1	15	CASSQAQERGSEQFF
TRBV5-4	TRBJ1-1	14	CASSARGGGTEAFF
TRBV5-5	TRBJ1-6	15	CASSLDHSHNSPLHF
TRBV27	TRBJ2-1	14	CASSLGTSGNEQFF
TRBV6-1	TRBJ2-1	16	CASSEVAYSSYNEQFF
TRBV5-1	TRBJ2-1	18	CASSLTRPGLAANNEQFF
TRBV19	TRBJ1-1	15	CASSHHRAGGTEAFF
TRBV4-2	TRBJ2-7	15	CASSQDEGLAGILNF
TRBV5-6	TRBJ1-1	15	CASSLVAHTNTEAFF
TRBV5-1	TRBJ2-2	15	CASSLDRRVAGELFF
TRBV11-2	TRBJ2-2	13	CASSLLRTGELFF
TRBV5-4	TRBJ1-1	14	CASSLLGGGTEAFF
TRBV19	TRBJ1-2	13	CASSVGQGDGYTF
TRBV7-9	TRBJ2-1	16	CASSLNPDSSYNEQFF
TRBV7-9	TRBJ2-7	14	CASSLGQGNNEQYF
TRBV5-3	TRBJ2-7	16	CARSCREGVPIYEQYF
TRBV4-2	TRBJ2-2	15	CASSQRESHTGELFF
TRBV6-5	TRBJ1-1	15	CASSYVPRVLGEAFF
TRBV27	TRBJ1-1	13	CASTGTGGTEAFF
TRBV9	TRBJ2-2	14	CASSVGGDTGELFF
TRBV19	TRBJ2-1	15	CASSIDSGNYNEQFF
TRBV27	TRBJ2-1	17	CASSPNIAASNYNEQFF
TRBV7-2	TRBJ2-2	15	CASSAGRVVAGELFF
TRBV10-3	TRBJ1-5	14	CASRRTGRNQPQHF